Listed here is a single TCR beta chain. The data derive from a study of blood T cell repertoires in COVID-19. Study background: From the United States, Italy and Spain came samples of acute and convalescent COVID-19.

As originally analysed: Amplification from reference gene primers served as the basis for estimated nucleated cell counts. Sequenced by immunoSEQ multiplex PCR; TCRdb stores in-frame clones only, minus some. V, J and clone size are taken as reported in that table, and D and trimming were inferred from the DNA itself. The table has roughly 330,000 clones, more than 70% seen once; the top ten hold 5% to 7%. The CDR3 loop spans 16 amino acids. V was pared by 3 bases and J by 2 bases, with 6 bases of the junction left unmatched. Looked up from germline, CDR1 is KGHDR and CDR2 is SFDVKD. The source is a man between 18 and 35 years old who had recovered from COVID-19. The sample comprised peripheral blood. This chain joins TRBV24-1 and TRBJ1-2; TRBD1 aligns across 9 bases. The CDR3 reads CATSDTNRGQNYGYTF. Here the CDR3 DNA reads TGTGCCACCAGTGATACGAACAGGGGGCAGAACTATGGCTACACCTTC.